Many counts were recorded for the clone carrying this TCR beta chain. The target antigen is unknown. TCRdb fed the 5' RACE reads into MiXCR, producing one record per CDR3 protein. Of over 500,000 distinct CDR3 sequences in the sample, 15% to 20% were seen once. This entry is derived from a study of T-cell memory formation after mild COVID-19. Study in general: Largely donor-specific TCR clusters were found. Overall study findings and caveats: That cross-reactive memory joined was suggested by some responding clones appearing in pre-infection memory. Most CD4+ clones that shrank were in CM and EM, while CD8+ ones turned up in EMRA. Clones that shrank (day 15 to 85) were balanced CD4/CD8, whereas later expanders leaned CD4+.

The CDR3 sequence is 19 residues long. CDR1 is LGHNA, CDR2 YSLEER, per germline. V gave up 1 base and J gave up 3 bases; unmatched junction bases: 17. Sequenced: PBMCs or a T cell subset sorted from them (not recorded which). The clonotype comes from an adult woman who had mild COVID-19 (a few samples of this study predate the infection). Cell type and time point are not known. The chain uses TRBV4-3 and TRBJ2-7; 8 nucleotides agree with TRBD2. The CDR3 sequence is CASSQGGKRTSLGLYEQYF. The DNA for the CDR3 is TGCGCCAGCAGCCAAGGCGGGAAGAGGACTAGCTTGGGACTCTACGAGCAGTACTTC.